This TCR beta chain derives from a study of T cell clones after liver transplantation. Study context: Three of eight recipients were HCV-positive; others had non-autoimmune, non-viral indications. Patients counted as tolerant after at least one year off all immunosuppression, enzymes not exceeding twice normal.

As to this clone: The antigen is unknown.

V lost 3 bases, J lost 2 bases, and 11 bases lay in between. CDR3 length equals 14 residues. Germline-derived CDR1 and CDR2 are SGHKS and YYEKEE (reference sequence). Assay used: immunoSEQ multiplex PCR; TCRdb lists only in-frame clones, some missing. The sample has some 12,000 clones, 74% seen once. Study-wide points: Post-transplant, graft-donor-reactive CD4 TCRbeta sequences in blood dropped significantly in 5 of 8 subjects.

The V call is TRBV5-5, the J call TRBJ1-2, with a possible D match to TRBD1 (5 bases). Sequencing was performed on CD8+ T cells from blood, taken at the 22-month timepoint. The receptor was derived from a human patient who received a liver transplant. Some T cells may trace back to the graft donor. This CDR3 reads CASSSGTGNYGYTF. The CDR3, as DNA: TGTGCCAGCAGCTCCGGGACGGGGAACTATGGCTACACCTTC. The whole variable domain, remainder taken from reference TRBV5-5 and TRBJ1-2, is DAGVTQSPTHLIKTRGQQVTLRCSPISGHKSVSWYQQVLGQGPQFIFQYYEKEERGRGNFPDRFSARQFPNYSSELNVNALLLGDSALYLCASSSGTGNYGYTFGSGTRLTVV.